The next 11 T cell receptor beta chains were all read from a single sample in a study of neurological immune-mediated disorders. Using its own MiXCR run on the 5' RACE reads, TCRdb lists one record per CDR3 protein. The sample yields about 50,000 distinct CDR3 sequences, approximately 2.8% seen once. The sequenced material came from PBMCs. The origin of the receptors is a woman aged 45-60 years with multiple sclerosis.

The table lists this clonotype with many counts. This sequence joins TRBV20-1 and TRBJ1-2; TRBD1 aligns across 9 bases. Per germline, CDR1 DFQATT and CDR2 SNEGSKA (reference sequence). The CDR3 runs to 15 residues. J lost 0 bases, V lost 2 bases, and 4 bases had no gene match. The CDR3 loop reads CSARPNRGPNYGYTF. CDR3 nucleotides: TGCAGTGCTAGACCAAACAGGGGGCCTAACTATGGCTACACCTTC.

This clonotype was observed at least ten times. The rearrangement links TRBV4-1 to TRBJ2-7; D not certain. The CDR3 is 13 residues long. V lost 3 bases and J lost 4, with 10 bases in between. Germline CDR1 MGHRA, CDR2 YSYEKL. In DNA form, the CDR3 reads TGCGCCAGCAGCCAGGTCCAAGGATACGAGCAGTACGTC. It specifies CASSQVQGYEQYV.

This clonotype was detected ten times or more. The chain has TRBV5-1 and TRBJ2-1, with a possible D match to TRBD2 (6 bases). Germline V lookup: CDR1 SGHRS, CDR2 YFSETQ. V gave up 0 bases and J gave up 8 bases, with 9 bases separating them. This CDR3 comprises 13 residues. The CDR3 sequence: CASSLDSGDEQFF. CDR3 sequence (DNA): TGCGCCAGCAGCTTGGATAGCGGCGATGAGCAGTTCTTC.

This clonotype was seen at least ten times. The CDR3 DNA reads as TGCGCCAGCAGCCTGGCCCAGACTAGCGGGGGGGCCAATGAGCAGTTCTTC. Translation gives CASSLAQTSGGANEQFF. This rearrangement joins TRBV4-1 to TRBJ2-1, with 14 bases matching TRBD2. This CDR3 comprises 17 residues. V lost 4 bases and J lost 6; bases outside the gene matches: 8. Germline CDR1 is MGHRA and CDR2 is YSYEKL.

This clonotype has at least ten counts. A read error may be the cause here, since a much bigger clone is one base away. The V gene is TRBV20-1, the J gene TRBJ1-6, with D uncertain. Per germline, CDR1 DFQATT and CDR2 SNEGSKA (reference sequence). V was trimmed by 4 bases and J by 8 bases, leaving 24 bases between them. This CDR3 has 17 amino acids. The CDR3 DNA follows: TGCAGTGCTAATCCCCCGGGCCATATGGGATATTATTCACCCCTCCACTTT. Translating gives CSANPPGHMGYYSPLHF.

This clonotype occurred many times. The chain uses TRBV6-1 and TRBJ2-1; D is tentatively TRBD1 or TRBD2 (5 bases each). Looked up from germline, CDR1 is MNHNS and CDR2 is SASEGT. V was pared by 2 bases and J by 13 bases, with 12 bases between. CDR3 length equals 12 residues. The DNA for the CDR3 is TGTGCCAGCAGTGAAAATAGGGACGACCAGTTCTTC. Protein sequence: CASSENRDDQFF.

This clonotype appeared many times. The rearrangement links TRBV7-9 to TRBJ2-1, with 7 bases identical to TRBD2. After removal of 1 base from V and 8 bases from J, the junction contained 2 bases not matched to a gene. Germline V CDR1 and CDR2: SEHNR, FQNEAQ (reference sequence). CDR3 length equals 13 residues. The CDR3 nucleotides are TGTGCCAGCAGCTTAGACCGGGGGGATGAGCAGTTCTTC. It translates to CASSLDRGDEQFF.

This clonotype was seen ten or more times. The CDR3 sequence is CASSQTPRSSGRNTGELFF. CDR3 nucleotides: TGTGCCAGCAGCCAAACCCCGAGGTCGAGCGGGCGGAACACCGGGGAGCTGTTTTTT. The chain recombines TRBV4-2 with TRBJ2-2; a possible D gene is TRBD2 (6 bases). The CDR3 extends over 19 amino acids. Deletions cut 2 bases from V and 1 base from J, with 20 bases between. CDR1 and CDR2 (germline): LGHNA, YNFKEQ.

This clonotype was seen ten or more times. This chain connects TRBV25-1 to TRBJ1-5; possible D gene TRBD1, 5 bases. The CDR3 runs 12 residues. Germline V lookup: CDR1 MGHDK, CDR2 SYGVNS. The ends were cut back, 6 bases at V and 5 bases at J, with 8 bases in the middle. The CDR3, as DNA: TGTGCCAGCAGCGAAGGGGATCAGCCCCAGCATTTT. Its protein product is CASSEGDQPQHF.

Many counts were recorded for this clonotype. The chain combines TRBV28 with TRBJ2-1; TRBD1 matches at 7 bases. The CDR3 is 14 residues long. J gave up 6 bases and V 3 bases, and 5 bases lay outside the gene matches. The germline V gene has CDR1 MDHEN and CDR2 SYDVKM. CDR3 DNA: TGTGCCAGCAGTTTTTGGGCAGGGGGCAATGAGCAGTTCTTC. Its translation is CASSFWAGGNEQFF.

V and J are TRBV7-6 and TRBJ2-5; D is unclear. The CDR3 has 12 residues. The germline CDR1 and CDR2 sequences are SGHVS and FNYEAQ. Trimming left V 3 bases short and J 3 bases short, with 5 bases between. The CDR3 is CASSFQEETQYF. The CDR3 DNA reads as TGTGCCAGCAGCTTTCAGGAAGAGACCCAGTACTTC.